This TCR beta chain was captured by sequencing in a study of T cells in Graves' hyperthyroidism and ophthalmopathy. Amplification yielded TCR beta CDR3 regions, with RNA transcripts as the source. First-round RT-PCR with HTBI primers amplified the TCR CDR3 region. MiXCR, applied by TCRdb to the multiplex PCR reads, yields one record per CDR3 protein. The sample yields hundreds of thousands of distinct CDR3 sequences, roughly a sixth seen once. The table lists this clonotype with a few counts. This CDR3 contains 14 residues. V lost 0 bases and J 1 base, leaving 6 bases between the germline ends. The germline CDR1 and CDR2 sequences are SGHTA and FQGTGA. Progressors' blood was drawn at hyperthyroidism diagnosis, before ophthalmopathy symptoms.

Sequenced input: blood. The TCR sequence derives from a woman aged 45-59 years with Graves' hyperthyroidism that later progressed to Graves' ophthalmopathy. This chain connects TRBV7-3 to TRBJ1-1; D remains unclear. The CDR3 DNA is TGTGCCAGCAGCTTAACAGATGGGAACACTGAAGCTTTCTTT. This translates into CASSLTDGNTEAFF.